These 24 T cell receptor beta chains originate from one sample sequenced in a study of shared clonotypes between healthy human individuals. TCRdb keeps only in-frame clones here, not all; method: immunoSEQ multiplex PCR. The sample records 2 million to 2.5 million clones, 80% to 95% being singletons. The specimen was naive CD4+ T cells from PBMCs. The subset here: CD45RA+ positively selected. The receptors come from a man younger than 35 in good health. Some clones in this sample may be carry-over from other donors' samples.

The chain combines TRBV6-5 with TRBJ2-6, with D hard to call. The CDR3 has 16 amino acids. Trimming took 2 bases from V and 0 from J, leaving 8 bases between them. Germline CDR1 is MNHEY and CDR2 is SVGAGI. The DNA of the CDR3 is TGTGCCAGCAGTTACCGGCCTGGCTCTGGGGCCAACGTCCTGACTTTC. Its protein product is CASSYRPGSGANVLTF.

The gene calls are TRBV9 and TRBJ1-2; 10 bases map to TRBD1. CDR1 is SGDLS, CDR2 YYNGEE, per germline. V dropped 5 bases and J dropped 2; count of bases not matched to a gene: 6. This CDR3 has 15 residues. The CDR3 DNA is TGTGCCAGCAGAGGACAGGGGGAATTAAACTATGGCTACACCTTC. Protein sequence: CASRGQGELNYGYTF.

The chain combines TRBV28 with TRBJ2-5, with TRBD1 as a possible D gene (5 bases). Germline V gives CDR1 MDHEN, CDR2 SYDVKM. This CDR3 comprises 14 residues. Trimming cost V 4 bases and J 5 bases, with 14 bases left between them. CDR3 residues: CASSSLQVRETQYF. The CDR3 nucleotides are TGTGCCAGCAGTTCGTTACAGGTGCGGGAGACCCAGTACTTC.

J is TRBJ2-7 and V is TRBV6-6; D not certain. Germline CDR1 and CDR2: MNHNY and SVGAGI (reference sequence). CDR3 length equals 13 residues. V lost 7 bases, J lost 6 bases, and 16 bases lay in between. The CDR3 coding sequence is TGTGCCAGCATTGACACGTTCGCCTCCGAGCAGTACTTC. Translated, it gives CASIDTFASEQYF.

The chain joins TRBV28 to TRBJ1-5, with 9 nucleotides matching TRBD1. Germline CDR1 and CDR2: MDHEN and SYDVKM. V trimming: 7 bases; J trimming: 4 bases; junction bases outside the gene matches: 11. The CDR3 contains 16 residues. CDR3 coding DNA: TGTGCCAGCAACCAGCCGGGACAGGGAGGGAATCAGCCCCAGCATTTT. It yields the protein CASNQPGQGGNQPQHF.

The chain recombines TRBV28 with TRBJ2-7; 10 bases are shared with TRBD2. The germline V gene encodes CDR1 MDHEN and CDR2 SYDVKM. Trimming at V came to 6 bases and at J to 6 bases, leaving 8 bases not matched to a gene. The CDR3 extends over 14 amino acids. The CDR3 sequence: CASRLAGGGGEQYF. For the CDR3, the DNA is TGTGCCAGCAGATTAGCGGGAGGAGGAGGCGAGCAGTACTTC. Drawing the rest from reference TRBV28 and TRBJ2-7, the complete variable domain is DVKVTQSSRYLVKRTGEKVFLECVQDMDHENMFWYRQDPGLGLRLIYFSYDVKMKEKGDIPEGYSVSREKKERFSLILESASTNQTSMYLCASRLAGGGGEQYFGPGTRLTVT.

The genes are TRBV7-8 and TRBJ2-7, with 13 bases aligning to TRBD2. Germline V gives CDR1 SGHVS, CDR2 FQNEAQ. The CDR3 loop spans 16 amino acids. V gave up 5 bases and J gave up 7 bases; unmatched junction bases: 11. Written as DNA, the CDR3 is TGTGCCAGCAGCCTGGGACTAGCGGGATCAGCAGGGGAGCAGTACTTC. Encoded protein: CASSLGLAGSAGEQYF.

V is TRBV12-5 and J is TRBJ1-1; no firm D call. This CDR3 region has 16 residues. Trimming removed 3 bases from V and 6 bases from J, with 20 bases in between. The germline V gene encodes CDR1 LGHNT and CDR2 FRNRAP. The CDR3 nucleotides read TGTGCTAGTGGTTTAAGCCCGGGAGGTACGGACCCTGAAGCTTTCTTT. It codes for CASGLSPGGTDPEAFF.

The chain uses TRBV28 and TRBJ2-7; either TRBD1 or TRBD2 may supply D (5 bases each). V was cut by 6 bases and J by 9 bases, with 12 bases left in between. This CDR3 region has 11 residues. From germline, CDR1 is MDHEN and CDR2 SYDVKM. The CDR3: CASRAGAMQYF. The DNA for the CDR3 is TGTGCCAGCAGGGCCGGGGCTATGCAGTACTTC.

CDR3 region: CASSPKHHYAGPANSYEQYF. The CDR3 nucleotides read TGTGCCAGCAGCCCGAAACATCACTATGCGGGACCTGCAAACTCCTACGAGCAGTACTTC. This chain connects TRBV5-4 to TRBJ2-7; possible D gene TRBD2, 6 bases. The CDR3 spans 20 residues. Germline CDR1 SGHNT, CDR2 YYREEE (reference sequence). The ends were cut back, 4 bases at V and 0 bases at J, with 29 bases in the middle.

This clone has a single count. This sequence joins TRBV5-1 and TRBJ2-1; 9 positions agree with TRBD2. Germline CDR1 SGHRS, CDR2 YFSETQ. V lost 2 bases to trimming and J lost 6 bases; unmatched junction nucleotides: 6. This CDR3 comprises 15 residues. In DNA, the CDR3 is TGCGCCAGCAGCTTTAGCGGGAGTTTCACCAATGAGCAGTTCTTC. This encodes CASSFSGSFTNEQFF.

J is TRBJ2-2 and V is TRBV5-1, with TRBD1 matching 8 bases. V lost 0 bases, J lost 5 bases, and 9 bases stayed unmatched. From germline, CDR1 is SGHRS and CDR2 YFSETQ. The CDR3 totals 17 residues. CDR3 bases: TGCGCCAGCAGCTTGGTAGATCAGGGGGCAGGTACCGGGGAGCTGTTTTTT. Amino acids: CASSLVDQGAGTGELFF.

This chain uses TRBV29-1 with TRBJ1-1; unclear D gene. Germline V gives CDR1 SQVTM, CDR2 ANQGSEA. The CDR3 has 12 amino acids. V was shortened by 5 bases and J by 0 bases, with 7 bases between the two germline ends. CDR3 DNA sequence: TGCAGCGTTCGGTTTATGAACACTGAAGCTTTCTTT. This codes for CSVRFMNTEAFF.

The chain employs TRBV5-1 and TRBJ2-1; perhaps TRBD2 as D (5 bases). The CDR3 spans 18 residues. Looked up from germline, CDR1 is SGHRS and CDR2 is YFSETQ. V was shortened by 0 bases and J by 5 bases, with 21 bases between the two germline ends. The CDR3 sequence is CASSLDGRVARADNEQFF. The DNA for the CDR3 is TGCGCCAGCAGCTTGGACGGTCGGGTTGCGCGGGCAGACAATGAGCAGTTCTTC.

This sequence joins TRBV18 and TRBJ2-1; 7 positions agree with TRBD1. This CDR3 has 14 amino acids. The trim removed 4 bases at V and 9 bases at J, leaving 9 bases unmatched. CDR1 and CDR2 from the germline V gene are KGHSH and LQKENI. DNA of the CDR3: TGTGCCAGCTCACTGGGCAGTAGGACAGGTGAGCAGTTCTTC. Encoded protein: CASSLGSRTGEQFF.

Turning to this clone: Distinct nucleotide sequences in the sample also encode this CDR3. V is TRBV7-3 and J is TRBJ2-3; maybe TRBD2 (5 bases). This CDR3 is built from 15 residues. V lost 2 bases, J lost 0 bases, and 9 bases lay in between. Per germline, CDR1 SGHTA and CDR2 FQGTGA. In DNA form, the CDR3 reads TGTGCCAGCAGCTTACGGGGTGCTAGCACAGATACGCAGTATTTT. Translating gives CASSLRGASTDTQYF.

V and J are TRBV10-1 and TRBJ2-3; D not certain. Germline-derived CDR1 and CDR2 are WNHNN and SYGVQD (reference sequence). The germline V and J ends were trimmed by 0 bases and 6 bases, with 10 bases remaining between them. The CDR3 is made up of 14 amino acids. This CDR3 reads CASSESRPLDTQYF. The CDR3 bases are TGCGCCAGCAGTGAGTCCCGGCCCTTGGATACGCAGTATTTT.

The chain is built from TRBV7-3 and TRBJ2-7, with 9 bases matching TRBD1. CDR3 size: 14 residues. V lost 5 bases, J lost 3 bases, and 5 bases stayed unmatched. Germline CDR1 reads SGHTA; CDR2 reads FQGTGA. CDR3 coding DNA: TGTGCCAGCAGCGCCGGGACAGGGAACTACGAGCAGTACTTC. Translated: CASSAGTGNYEQYF.

The chain joins TRBV18 to TRBJ1-4, with D possibly matching TRBD1 (5 bases). Germline-derived CDR1 and CDR2 are KGHSH and LQKENI. Trimming took off 3 bases at V and 8 bases at J, with 10 bases between the two ends. CDR3 size: 13 residues. CDR3 DNA sequence: TGTGCCAGCTCACCCACAGGAAAAGAAAAACTGTTTTTT. This encodes CASSPTGKEKLFF. Full variable domain (remainder filled in from reference TRBV18 and TRBJ1-4): NAGVMQNPRHLVRRRGQEARLRCSPMKGHSHVYWYRQLPEEGLKFMVYLQKENIIDESGMPKERFSAEFPKEGPSILRIQQVVRGDSAAYFCASSPTGKEKLFFGSGTQLSVL.

The chain uses TRBV5-1 and TRBJ1-5, with D possibly TRBD1 on 6 matching bases. Trimming removed 4 bases from V and 4 bases from J, with 15 bases in between. The V gene's germline CDR1 is SGHRS and CDR2 YFSETQ. CDR3 length equals 15 residues. The CDR3 region is CASSQGLGGNQPQHF. As DNA, the CDR3 is TGCGCCAGCAGCCAGGGGCTGGGGGGTAATCAGCCCCAGCATTTT.

This clone showed up just a few times. This chain uses TRBV10-1 with TRBJ1-5; D unclear. CDR3 size: 14 residues. V shed 9 bases and J shed 3 bases, with 15 bases lying between them. Germline lookup yields CDR1 WNHNN and CDR2 SYGVQD (reference sequence). CDR3: CARRTYSYNQPQHF. The CDR3 nucleotides are TGCGCCAGGCGGACGTATAGTTACAATCAGCCCCAGCATTTT.

The chain is built from TRBV5-4 and TRBJ2-5; 7 bases agree with TRBD2. The J segment lost 5 bases and the V segment lost 0 bases, leaving 19 bases of the junction unmatched. This CDR3 region has 19 residues. Germline CDR1 SGHNT, CDR2 YYREEE (reference sequence). The CDR3 region is CASSLASWGEGGVRETQYF. CDR3 in DNA: TGTGCCAGCAGCTTGGCCTCGTGGGGAGAGGGAGGGGTTCGGGAGACCCAGTACTTC.

The genes are TRBV5-6 and TRBJ2-7; no clear D gene. CDR1 is SGHDT, CDR2 YYEEEE, per germline. The germline V and J ends were trimmed by 4 bases and 4 bases, with 15 bases remaining between them. The CDR3 contains 14 residues. The CDR3 spells CASSQLASHYEQYF. CDR3 coding DNA: TGTGCCAGCAGCCAGCTGGCTAGTCATTACGAGCAGTACTTC.

V usage is TRBV29-1 and J usage is TRBJ2-7; TRBD1 matches at 8 bases. Germline lookup yields CDR1 SQVTM and CDR2 ANQGSEA. This CDR3 spans 12 amino acids. Unmatched junction bases numbered 5, after V lost 7 bases and J lost 3 bases. DNA for the CDR3: TGCAGCGGGGGACAGGCGATCTACGAGCAGTACTTC. Translating gives CSGGQAIYEQYF.